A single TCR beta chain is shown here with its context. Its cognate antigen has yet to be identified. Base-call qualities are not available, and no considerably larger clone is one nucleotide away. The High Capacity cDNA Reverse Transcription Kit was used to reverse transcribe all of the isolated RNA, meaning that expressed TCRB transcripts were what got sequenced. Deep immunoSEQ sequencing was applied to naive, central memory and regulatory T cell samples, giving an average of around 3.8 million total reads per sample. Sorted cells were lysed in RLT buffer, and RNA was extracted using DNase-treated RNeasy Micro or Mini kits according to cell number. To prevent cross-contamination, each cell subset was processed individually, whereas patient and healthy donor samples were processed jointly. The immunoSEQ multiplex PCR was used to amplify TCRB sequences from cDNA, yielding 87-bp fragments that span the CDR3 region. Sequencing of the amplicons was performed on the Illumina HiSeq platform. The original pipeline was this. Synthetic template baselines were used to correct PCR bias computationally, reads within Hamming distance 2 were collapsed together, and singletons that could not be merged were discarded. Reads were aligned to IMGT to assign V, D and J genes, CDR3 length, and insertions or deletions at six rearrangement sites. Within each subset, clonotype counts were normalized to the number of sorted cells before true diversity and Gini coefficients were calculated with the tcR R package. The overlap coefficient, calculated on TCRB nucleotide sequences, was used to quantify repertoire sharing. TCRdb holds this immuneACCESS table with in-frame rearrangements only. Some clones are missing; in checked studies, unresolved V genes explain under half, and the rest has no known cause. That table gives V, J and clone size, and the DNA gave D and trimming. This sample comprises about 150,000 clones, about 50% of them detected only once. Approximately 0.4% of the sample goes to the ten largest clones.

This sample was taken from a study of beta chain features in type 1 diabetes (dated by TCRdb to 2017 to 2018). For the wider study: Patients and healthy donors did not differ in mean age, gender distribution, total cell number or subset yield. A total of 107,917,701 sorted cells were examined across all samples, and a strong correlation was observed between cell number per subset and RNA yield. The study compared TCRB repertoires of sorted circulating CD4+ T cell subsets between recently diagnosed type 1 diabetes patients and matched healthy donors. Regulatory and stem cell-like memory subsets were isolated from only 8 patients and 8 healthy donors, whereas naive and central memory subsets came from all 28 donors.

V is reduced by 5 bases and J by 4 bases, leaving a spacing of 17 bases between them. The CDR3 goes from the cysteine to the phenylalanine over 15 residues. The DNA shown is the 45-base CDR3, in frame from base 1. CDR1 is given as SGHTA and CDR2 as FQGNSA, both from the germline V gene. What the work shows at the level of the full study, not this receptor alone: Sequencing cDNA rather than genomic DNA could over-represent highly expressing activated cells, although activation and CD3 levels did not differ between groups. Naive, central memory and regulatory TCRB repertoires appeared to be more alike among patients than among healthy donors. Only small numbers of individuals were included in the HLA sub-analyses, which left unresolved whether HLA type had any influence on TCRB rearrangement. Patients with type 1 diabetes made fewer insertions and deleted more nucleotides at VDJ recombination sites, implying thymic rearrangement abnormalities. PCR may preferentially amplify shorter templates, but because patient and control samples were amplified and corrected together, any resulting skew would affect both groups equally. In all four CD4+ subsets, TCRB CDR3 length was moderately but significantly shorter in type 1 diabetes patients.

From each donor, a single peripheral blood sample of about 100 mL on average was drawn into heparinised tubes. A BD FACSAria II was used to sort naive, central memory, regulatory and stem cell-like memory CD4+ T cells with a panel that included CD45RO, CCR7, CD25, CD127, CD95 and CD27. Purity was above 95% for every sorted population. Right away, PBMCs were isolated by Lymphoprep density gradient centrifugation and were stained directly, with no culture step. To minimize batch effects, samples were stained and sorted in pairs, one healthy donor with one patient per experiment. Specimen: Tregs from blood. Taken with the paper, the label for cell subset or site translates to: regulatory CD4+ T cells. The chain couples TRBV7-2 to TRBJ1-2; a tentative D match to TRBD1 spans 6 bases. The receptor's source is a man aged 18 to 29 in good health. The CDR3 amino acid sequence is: CASSPQGSGVYGYTF. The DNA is TGTGCCAGCAGCCCCCAGGGATCAGGGGTCTATGGCTACACCTTC. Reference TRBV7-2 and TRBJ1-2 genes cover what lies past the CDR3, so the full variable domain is GAGVSQSPSNKVTEKGKDVELRCDPISGHTALYWYRQSLGQGLEFLIYFQGNSAPDKSGLPSDRFSAERTGGSVSTLTIQRTQQEDSAVYLCASSPQGSGVYGYTFGSGTRLTVV.